The 5 T cell receptor beta chains listed next were all sequenced from one sample in a study of technical replicates of blood from a handful of donors. Assay: immunoSEQ multiplex PCR; the TCRdb copy retains only in-frame clones and omits some. Among some 73,000 clones listed, 85% to 95% were seen once. Specimen: PBMCs. The receptors stem from a human donor in good health. Some clones in this sample may be carry-over from other donors' samples.

This chain links TRBV29-1 with TRBJ2-3, with 9 bases that match TRBD2. The CDR3 is made up of 14 amino acids. V dropped 1 base and J dropped 4; count of bases not matched to a gene: 3. The germline V gene encodes CDR1 SQVTM and CDR2 ANQGSEA. CDR3 region: CSVEGSGRADTQYF. CDR3 DNA sequence: TGCAGCGTTGAAGGTAGCGGGAGAGCAGATACGCAGTATTTT.

This clone was picked up a small number of times. The CDR3 reads CAWKGLAGSEQFF. Written as DNA, the CDR3 is TGTGCCTGGAAGGGACTAGCGGGATCTGAGCAGTTCTTC. The chain recombines TRBV30 with TRBJ2-1; TRBD2 agrees at 13 bases. CDR1 GTSNPN and CDR2 SVGIG come from the germline V gene (reference sequence). With V trimmed by 4 bases and J by 9 bases, 3 bases remained unmatched. This CDR3 spans 13 amino acids.

The chain has TRBV5-1 and TRBJ1-1, with TRBD1 identical over 9 bases. Germline-derived CDR1 and CDR2 are SGHRS and YFSETQ. This CDR3 comprises 15 residues. The J segment lost 3 bases and the V segment lost 8 bases, leaving 11 bases of the junction unmatched. The CDR3 DNA sequence: TGCGCCAGTACAGGGGGACAGGGCGGGTACACTGAAGCTTTCTTT. It is translated as CASTGGQGGYTEAFF.

V usage is TRBV5-1 and J usage is TRBJ2-1; 7 nucleotides match TRBD2. Germline V lookup: CDR1 SGHRS, CDR2 YFSETQ. The V gene end was trimmed by 1 base and the J gene end by 5 bases; junction bases not matched to a gene: 3. The CDR3 length is 14 residues. In DNA form, the CDR3 reads TGCGCCAGCAGCTTGCTAGCGGAAGACAATGAGCAGTTCTTC. It codes for CASSLLAEDNEQFF.

The rearrangement joins TRBV30 to TRBJ2-3, with TRBD2 identical over 11 bases. CDR3 length: 15 residues. In germline, CDR1 is GTSNPN, CDR2 SVGIG (reference sequence). Trimming removed 1 base from V and 11 bases from J; junction bases left unmatched: 11. The DNA for the CDR3 is TGTGCCTGGAGTGCGCTAGCGGGAGGTGAGCGAGGGCAGTATTTT. This encodes CAWSALAGGERGQYF.